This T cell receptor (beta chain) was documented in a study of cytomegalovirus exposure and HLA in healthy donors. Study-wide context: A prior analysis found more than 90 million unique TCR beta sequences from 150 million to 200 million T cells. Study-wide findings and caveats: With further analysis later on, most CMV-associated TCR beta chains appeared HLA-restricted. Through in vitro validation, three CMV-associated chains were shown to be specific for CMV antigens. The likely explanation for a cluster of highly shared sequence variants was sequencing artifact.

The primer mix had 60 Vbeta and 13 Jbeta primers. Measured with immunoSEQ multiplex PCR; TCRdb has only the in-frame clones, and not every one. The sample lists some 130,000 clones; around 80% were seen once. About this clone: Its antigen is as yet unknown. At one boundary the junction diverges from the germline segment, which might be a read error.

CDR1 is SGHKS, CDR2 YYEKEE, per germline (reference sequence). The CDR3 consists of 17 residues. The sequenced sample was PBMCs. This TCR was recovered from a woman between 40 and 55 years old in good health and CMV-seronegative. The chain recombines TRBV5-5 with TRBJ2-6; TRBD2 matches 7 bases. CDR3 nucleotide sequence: TGTGCCAGCAGCTGGGCGGGAGCCCGCTCTGGGGCCAACGGCCTGACTTTC. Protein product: CASSWAGARSGANGLTF.